The rows below give T cell receptor beta chains drawn from one sample of a study of blood T cell repertoires in COVID-19. TCRdb's copy holds only in-frame clones and misses some; the assay was immunoSEQ multiplex PCR. This sample has tens of thousands of clones; 80% occur once, and the top ten carry approximately 4.6%. The sequencing sample was made of peripheral blood. The receptors shown here come from a woman aged 65 to 85 with acute or convalescent COVID-19. Each CDR3 is given with its conserved first and last residue. Each record gives: CDR3 protein, CDR3 DNA, clone size, J gene, V gene, D gene. A D gene is named only where the DNA matches it firmly. Some rows mark clone size as missing; the rest say once, few, many or name a class of expanded clone.

CDR3: CASNPLDSTNTEAFF
DNA: TGTGCCAGCAATCCTTTGGACAGTACGAACACTGAAGCTTTCTTT
size: -
J: TRBJ1-1
V: TRBV6-5
D: -

CDR3: CASSLVSLGQGANNEQFF
DNA: TGTGCCAGCAGCTTAGTAAGCTTAGGACAGGGGGCTAACAATGAGCAGTTCTTC
size: -
J: TRBJ2-1
V: TRBV7-2
D: TRBD1

CDR3: CASSYDSTGLYGYTF
DNA: TGTGCCAGCAGTTACGATTCGACAGGGCTTTATGGCTACACCTTC
size: -
J: TRBJ1-2
V: TRBV6-5
D: TRBD1

CDR3: CASSEAGGRYEAFF
DNA: TGTGCCAGCAGTGAAGCGGGAGGCAGATATGAAGCTTTCTTT
size: -
J: TRBJ1-1
V: TRBV6-1
D: -

CDR3: CASSVGTSGDIWETQYF
DNA: TGTGCCAGCAGCGTAGGGACTAGCGGGGACATATGGGAGACCCAGTACTTC
size: -
J: TRBJ2-5
V: TRBV9
D: TRBD2

CDR3: CASSLGGTGIIQHF
DNA: TGTGCCAGCAGCTTGGGCGGGACAGGTATCATCCAGCATTTT
size: -
J: TRBJ1-5
V: TRBV5-8
D: TRBD1

CDR3: CASSQDLAYGYTF
DNA: TGCGCCAGCAGCCAAGATCTGGCCTATGGCTACACCTTC
size: -
J: TRBJ1-2
V: TRBV4-1
D: -

CDR3: CASSGKPGLALSEQYF
DNA: TGTGCCAGCAGCGGAAAGCCGGGACTAGCCCTTTCCGAGCAGTACTTC
size: -
J: TRBJ2-7
V: TRBV6-2/TRBV6-3
D: TRBD2

CDR3: CASSFRGTNEKLFF
DNA: TGTGCCAGCAGCTTCCGGGGGACTAATGAAAAACTGTTTTTT
size: once
J: TRBJ1-4
V: TRBV11-3
D: -

CDR3: CASTQGYNYGYTF
DNA: TGTGCCAGTACTCAGGGTTATAACTATGGCTACACCTTC
size: -
J: TRBJ1-2
V: TRBV19
D: -

CDR3: CASSFPSGGYNEQFF
DNA: TGTGCCAGCAGCTTCCCTAGCGGGGGGTACAATGAGCAGTTCTTC
size: -
J: TRBJ2-1
V: TRBV7-9
D: TRBD2

CDR3: CASSYSGGYGYTF
DNA: TGTGCCAGCAGTTACTCTGGCGGCTATGGCTACACCTTC
size: -
J: TRBJ1-2
V: TRBV6-2/TRBV6-3
D: -

CDR3: CASSPRDLSYEQYF
DNA: TGCGCCAGCAGCCCCCGGGACTTATCCTACGAGCAGTACTTC
size: -
J: TRBJ2-7
V: TRBV4-1
D: -

CDR3: CASMSLAKNIQYF
DNA: TGTGCCAGCATGTCCCTAGCCAAAAACATTCAGTACTTC
size: -
J: TRBJ2-4
V: TRBV12-3/TRBV12-4
D: -

CDR3: CSVDEPGGPGTQYF
DNA: TGCAGCGTTGATGAACCGGGAGGCCCAGGGACCCAGTACTTC
size: -
J: TRBJ2-5
V: TRBV29-1
D: TRBD2

CDR3: CASSLTGSGDSPLHF
DNA: TGTGCCAGCTCCCTAACAGGGTCTGGGGATTCACCCCTCCACTTT
size: -
J: TRBJ1-6
V: TRBV18
D: -

CDR3: CASSQTSTTDTQYF
DNA: TGTGCCAGCAGCCAAACTAGCACTACAGATACGCAGTATTTT
size: -
J: TRBJ2-3
V: TRBV4-2
D: -

CDR3: CASSLFGQGSDTEAFF
DNA: TGCGCCAGCAGCTTATTTGGACAGGGCTCCGACACTGAAGCTTTCTTT
size: -
J: TRBJ1-1
V: TRBV5-1
D: TRBD1

CDR3: CASSSPRGGETQYF
DNA: TGTGCCAGCAGCTCCCCCAGGGGTGGAGAGACCCAGTACTTC
size: -
J: TRBJ2-5
V: TRBV7-9
D: -

CDR3: CASSQEPGLDHEQFF
DNA: TGTGCCAGCAGCCAAGAACCGGGACTAGATCATGAGCAGTTCTTC
size: -
J: TRBJ2-1
V: TRBV3-1/TRBV3-2
D: TRBD2

CDR3: CSVMTTRNEKLFF
DNA: TGCAGCGTAATGACAACTCGTAATGAAAAACTGTTTTTT
size: -
J: TRBJ1-4
V: TRBV29-1
D: -

CDR3: CASSLDGALRLGELFF
DNA: TGCGCCAGCAGCTTGGATGGGGCCTTAAGGCTCGGGGAGCTGTTTTTT
size: -
J: TRBJ2-2
V: TRBV5-1
D: -

CDR3: CSVEEGVTEAFF
DNA: TGCAGCGTTGAAGAGGGCGTCACTGAAGCTTTCTTT
size: -
J: TRBJ1-1
V: TRBV29-1
D: -

CDR3: CASSWSGETQYF
DNA: TGTGCCAGCAGTTGGAGTGGGGAGACCCAGTACTTC
size: -
J: TRBJ2-5
V: TRBV7-9
D: -

CDR3: CASSLSGASGGYRETQYF
DNA: TGCGCCAGCAGCTTGAGCGGGGCTAGTGGGGGGTACCGAGAGACCCAGTACTTC
size: -
J: TRBJ2-5
V: TRBV5-1
D: TRBD2

CDR3: CASSPTGGNYGYTF
DNA: TGTGCCAGCAGCCCGACCGGGGGTAACTATGGCTACACCTTC
size: -
J: TRBJ1-2
V: TRBV6-6
D: -

CDR3: CASSLGPGENTGELFF
DNA: TGTGCCAGCAGCTTAGGCCCGGGGGAGAACACCGGGGAGCTGTTTTTT
size: once
J: TRBJ2-2
V: TRBV7-2
D: -

CDR3: CASSLATEFYGYTF
DNA: TGCGCCAGCAGCTTGGCGACAGAGTTCTATGGCTACACCTTC
size: -
J: TRBJ1-2
V: TRBV5-1
D: -

CDR3: CASSNPGTSGIKTGELFF
DNA: TGTGCCAGCAGTAACCCCGGGACTAGCGGTATTAAAACCGGGGAGCTGTTTTTT
size: -
J: TRBJ2-2
V: TRBV27
D: TRBD2

CDR3: CASSQDVRQGNTEAFF
DNA: TGTGCCAGCAGCCAAGATGTCCGACAGGGGAACACTGAAGCTTTCTTT
size: -
J: TRBJ1-1
V: TRBV3-1/TRBV3-2
D: TRBD1

CDR3: CASSFPGGLLYEQFF
DNA: TGTGCCAGCAGCTTCCCGGGGGGGCTTCTCTATGAGCAGTTCTTC
size: -
J: TRBJ2-1
V: TRBV5-4
D: TRBD2

CDR3: CASSSSSGYTF
DNA: TGTGCCAGCAGCTCGTCTAGTGGCTACACCTTC
size: -
J: TRBJ1-2
V: TRBV6-2/TRBV6-3
D: -

CDR3: CASSPFPSGEAFF
DNA: TGTGCCAGCAGTCCCTTTCCGTCGGGGGAAGCTTTCTTT
size: once
J: TRBJ1-1
V: TRBV27
D: -

CDR3: CASSPRTGFGEKLFF
DNA: TGTGCCAGCAGCCCGCGGACAGGATTTGGGGAAAAACTGTTTTTT
size: -
J: TRBJ1-4
V: TRBV7-2
D: TRBD1

CDR3: CASSLVLAVMTEAFF
DNA: TGTGCCAGCAGCTTAGTTCTGGCCGTAATGACTGAAGCTTTCTTT
size: -
J: TRBJ1-1
V: TRBV7-7
D: -

CDR3: CASRQINQGVETQYF
DNA: TGTGCCAGCAGGCAAATAAACCAGGGCGTCGAGACCCAGTACTTC
size: few
J: TRBJ2-5
V: TRBV3-1/TRBV3-2
D: -

CDR3: CATGTSGGARPLFF
DNA: TGTGCCACCGGGACTAGCGGGGGGGCTCGGCCTCTGTTCTTC
size: -
J: TRBJ2-1
V: TRBV2
D: TRBD2

CDR3: CASSYGSSNEKLFF
DNA: TGTGCCAGCAGCTACGGGAGCTCTAATGAAAAACTGTTTTTT
size: once
J: TRBJ1-4
V: TRBV13
D: -

CDR3: CASSPLTGGQPQHF
DNA: TGCGCCAGCAGCCCCCTGACAGGGGGCCAGCCCCAGCATTTT
size: few
J: TRBJ1-5
V: TRBV4-1
D: TRBD1

CDR3: CASSFYRGSYEQYF
DNA: TGTGCCAGCAGTTTCTACAGGGGTTCCTACGAGCAGTACTTC
size: few
J: TRBJ2-7
V: TRBV5-4
D: TRBD1

CDR3: CASSSVGGFGETQYF
DNA: TGCGCCAGCAGCTCCGTCGGAGGGTTTGGGGAGACCCAGTACTTC
size: -
J: TRBJ2-5
V: TRBV5-1
D: -

CDR3: CGGIQDTEAFF
DNA: TGCGGGGGGATTCAGGACACTGAAGCTTTCTTT
size: -
J: TRBJ1-1
V: TRBV20-1
D: -

CDR3: CASSAGGGAFADTQYF
DNA: TGTGCCAGCAGCGCCGGAGGGGGGGCCTTCGCAGATACGCAGTATTTT
size: -
J: TRBJ2-3
V: TRBV7-7
D: -

CDR3: CASSVGGFTYNSPLHF
DNA: TGTGCCAGCAGCGTAGGGGGATTCACCTATAATTCACCCCTCCACTTT
size: -
J: TRBJ1-6
V: TRBV3-1/TRBV3-2
D: -